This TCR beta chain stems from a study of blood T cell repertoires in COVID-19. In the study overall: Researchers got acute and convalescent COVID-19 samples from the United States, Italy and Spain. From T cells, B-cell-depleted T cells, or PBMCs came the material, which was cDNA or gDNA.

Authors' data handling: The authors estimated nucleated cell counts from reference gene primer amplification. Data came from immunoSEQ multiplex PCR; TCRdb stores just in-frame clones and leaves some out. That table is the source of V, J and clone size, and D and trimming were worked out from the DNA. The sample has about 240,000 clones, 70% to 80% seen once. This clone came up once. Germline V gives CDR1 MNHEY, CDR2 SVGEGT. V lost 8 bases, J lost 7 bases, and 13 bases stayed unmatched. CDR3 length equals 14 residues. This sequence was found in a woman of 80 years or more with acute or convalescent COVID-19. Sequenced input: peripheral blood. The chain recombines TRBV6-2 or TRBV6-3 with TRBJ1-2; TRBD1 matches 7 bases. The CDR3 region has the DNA TGTGCCAGCCGCCAGGGGACAGTTGACTTTGGCTACACCTTC. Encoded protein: CASRQGTVDFGYTF.